A selection of T cell receptor beta chains follows, all from one sample in a study of blood T cell repertoires in COVID-19. Clones were read by immunoSEQ multiplex PCR, and TCRdb kept only the in-frame ones, dropping some. The sample consists of about 230,000 clones, 75% to 85% of them appearing once. Sequencing input: peripheral blood. These receptors originate from a woman in her 50s with acute or convalescent COVID-19. The CDR3 runs from the conserved cysteine through the conserved F or W.

V gene: TRBV6-5; J gene: TRBJ2-7; CDR3 protein: CASSPGADEQYF
V gene: TRBV5-1; J gene: TRBJ2-3; CDR3 protein: CASSLRASQDTQYF
V gene: TRBV6-5; J gene: TRBJ1-5; CDR3 protein: CASRPGQANQPQHF
V gene: TRBV30; J gene: TRBJ1-6; CDR3 protein: CAWRGGKASYNSPLHF
V gene: TRBV24-1; J gene: TRBJ2-1; CDR3 protein: CATSDYSGRASYNEQFF
V gene: TRBV6-5; J gene: TRBJ1-1; CDR3 protein: CASSSRTVGEAFF
V gene: TRBV30; J gene: TRBJ2-4; CDR3 protein: CAWRLGLRDIQYF
V gene: TRBV5-6; J gene: TRBJ2-7; CDR3 protein: CASSRGLGNTEQYF
V gene: TRBV7-9; J gene: TRBJ2-3; CDR3 protein: CASSRQGSTDTQYF
V gene: TRBV19; J gene: TRBJ2-1; CDR3 protein: CASSAGTLNNEQFF
V gene: TRBV4-1; J gene: TRBJ2-4; CDR3 protein: CASSDPRDRAAKNIQYF
V gene: TRBV25-1; J gene: TRBJ1-1; CDR3 protein: CASERGMNTEAFF
V gene: TRBV19; J gene: TRBJ1-1; CDR3 protein: CASSIGDRTNTEAFF
V gene: TRBV3-1/TRBV3-2; J gene: TRBJ1-2; CDR3 protein: CASSQDRGGWGGYTF
V gene: TRBV3-1/TRBV3-2; J gene: TRBJ1-4; CDR3 protein: CASSQGANEKLFF
V gene: TRBV7-9; J gene: TRBJ1-5; CDR3 protein: CASSLSSGGKNQPQHF
V gene: TRBV6-5; J gene: TRBJ2-7; CDR3 protein: CASSPDRVSYEQYF
V gene: TRBV28; J gene: TRBJ2-7; CDR3 protein: CAGCDSLSYEQYF
V gene: TRBV4-1; J gene: TRBJ2-1; CDR3 protein: CASSRSMDRTLDEQFF
V gene: TRBV6-5; J gene: TRBJ2-6; CDR3 protein: CASEDRGSGANVLTF
V gene: TRBV4-2; J gene: TRBJ1-6; CDR3 protein: CASSQDPTANNSPLHF
V gene: TRBV7-2; J gene: TRBJ1-3; CDR3 protein: CASSPPTGAGNTIYF
V gene: TRBV30; J gene: TRBJ1-5; CDR3 protein: CACTTGGFGQPQHF
V gene: TRBV3-1/TRBV3-2; J gene: TRBJ2-3; CDR3 protein: CASSQYSGGGTDTQYF
V gene: TRBV27; J gene: TRBJ2-3; CDR3 protein: CASRTTTGLRTDTQYF
V gene: TRBV7-9; J gene: TRBJ2-3; CDR3 protein: CASSSGHSTDTQYF
V gene: TRBV5-1; J gene: TRBJ2-7; CDR3 protein: CASSLAGVTSYEQYF
V gene: TRBV5-1; J gene: TRBJ2-1; CDR3 protein: CASSLFKAGVGDEQFF
V gene: TRBV28; J gene: TRBJ1-4; CDR3 protein: CASSYWGPNEKLFF
V gene: TRBV11-1; J gene: TRBJ2-7; CDR3 protein: CASTGTSSYEQYF
V gene: TRBV7-8; J gene: TRBJ2-1; CDR3 protein: CASKQGARARSSYNEQFF
V gene: TRBV28; J gene: TRBJ1-5; CDR3 protein: CASSRPLSDSRQPQHF
V gene: TRBV10-3; J gene: TRBJ1-6; CDR3 protein: CAINDRGTSPLHF
V gene: TRBV14; J gene: TRBJ2-5; CDR3 protein: CASSLSRETQYF
V gene: TRBV7-8; J gene: TRBJ2-1; CDR3 protein: CASSLPTSGGHRGDEQFF
V gene: TRBV3-1/TRBV3-2; J gene: TRBJ1-1; CDR3 protein: CASSHSAGGTTEAFF
V gene: TRBV5-1; J gene: TRBJ1-2; CDR3 protein: CASSFPGQLYGYTF
V gene: TRBV7-9; J gene: TRBJ2-7; CDR3 protein: CASSLGPGTYEQYF
V gene: TRBV21-1; J gene: TRBJ1-1; CDR3 protein: CASSKTRGRAEAFF
V gene: TRBV4-1; J gene: TRBJ2-1; CDR3 protein: CASSRQRRLAGGLYNEQFF
V gene: TRBV28; J gene: TRBJ2-1; CDR3 protein: CASSLGPSGRAYEQFF
V gene: TRBV6-2/TRBV6-3; J gene: TRBJ1-4; CDR3 protein: CASSYGTGPPTNEKLFF
V gene: TRBV5-4; J gene: TRBJ2-3; CDR3 protein: CASRGGDRAPDTQYF
V gene: TRBV19; J gene: TRBJ2-7; CDR3 protein: CASSSRSSSGGAYEQYF
V gene: TRBV6-4; J gene: TRBJ2-7; CDR3 protein: CASRTCRGVYEQYF
V gene: TRBV5-4; J gene: TRBJ1-1; CDR3 protein: CASSHRDRNTEAFF
V gene: TRBV18; J gene: TRBJ2-7; CDR3 protein: CASSPNPVEQYF
V gene: TRBV6-2/TRBV6-3; J gene: TRBJ1-2; CDR3 protein: CASSSPGQIYGYTF
V gene: TRBV4-1; J gene: TRBJ2-1; CDR3 protein: CASSQGGTSSYEQFF
V gene: TRBV28; J gene: TRBJ2-7; CDR3 protein: CASKKREEQYF
V gene: TRBV7-9; J gene: TRBJ1-1; CDR3 protein: CASTWSQGSTEAFF
V gene: TRBV28; J gene: TRBJ1-5; CDR3 protein: CASSFTDSNQPQHF
V gene: TRBV28; J gene: TRBJ1-5; CDR3 protein: CASSLGSGNQPQHF
V gene: TRBV5-1; J gene: TRBJ2-1; CDR3 protein: CASSLDRRHNEQFF
V gene: TRBV29-1; J gene: TRBJ2-5; CDR3 protein: CSVVSGGVQETQYF